The rows below give T cell receptor beta chains drawn from one sample of a study of lung T cells in sarcoidosis with Löfgren's syndrome. TCRdb analysed the reads with MiXCR anew, one entry per CDR3 protein. The sample lists 60,000 to 65,000 distinct CDR3 sequences, 20% to 25% occurring once. The specimen sequenced was CD4+ T cells from PBMCs. These receptors originate from a human donor with sarcoidosis (Löfgren's syndrome or another form), or a control subject (not recorded which). Both conserved end residues are part of each CDR3. D genes are given only for firm matches. Clone size is shown for a subset of rows, as once, few, many or a class of expanded clone.

v_gene	j_gene	d_gene	abundance	CDR3aa	CDR3nt
TRBV28	TRBJ2-1	TRBD2	many	CASSSSGTYNEQFF	TGTGCCAGCAGTTCCAGCGGGACTTACAATGAGCAGTTCTTC
TRBV28	TRBJ1-5	-	many	CASSLPSGSRSNQPQHF	TGTGCCAGCAGTTTACCCTCTGGATCTCGTAGCAATCAGCCCCAGCATTTT
TRBV19	TRBJ2-7	-	few	CASSPGGATYEQYF	TGTGCCAGTAGCCCTGGCGGAGCCACCTACGAGCAGTACTTC
TRBV6-1	TRBJ2-1	-	many	CASSRGVRDRRNEQFF	TGTGCCAGCAGTCGGGGGGTCCGGGACAGGCGCAATGAGCAGTTCTTC
TRBV2	TRBJ1-1	-	many	CASRGVTSTEAFF	TGTGCCAGCAGGGGGGTCACGAGCACTGAAGCTTTCTTT
TRBV12-3/TRBV12-4	TRBJ2-3	TRBD2	many	CASSNRQRSGRADTQYF	TGTGCCAGCAGCAACCGACAGAGGAGCGGGAGGGCAGATACGCAGTATTTT
TRBV6-6	TRBJ2-2	TRBD1	few	CASSYLGQGSTGELFF	TGTGCCAGCAGTTACCTGGGACAGGGAAGCACCGGGGAGCTGTTTTTT
TRBV29-1	TRBJ2-1	TRBD2	many	CSVAGLGSYEQFF	TGCAGCGTTGCGGGACTAGGGTCCTATGAGCAGTTCTTC
TRBV6-1	TRBJ2-4	TRBD2	many	CASSLAGVSKNIQYF	TGTGCCAGCAGTCTAGCGGGAGTTTCCAAAAACATTCAGTACTTC
TRBV27	TRBJ2-7	-	many	CASSLSETYEQYF	TGTGCCAGCAGTTTATCAGAGACCTACGAGCAGTACTTC
TRBV18	TRBJ2-1	-	few	CASSLNDEQFF	TGTGCCAGCTCCCTCAACGATGAGCAGTTCTTC
TRBV9	TRBJ2-3	-	-	CASSVNIDTQYF	TGTGCCAGCAGCGTTAATATTGATACGCAGTATTTT
TRBV15	TRBJ1-1	-	many	CATSRDRGPSEAFF	TGTGCCACCAGCAGAGATCGGGGGCCGTCTGAAGCTTTCTTT
TRBV18	TRBJ2-5	-	many	CASSPPVGLQETQYF	TGTGCCAGCTCACCCCCAGTGGGCCTCCAAGAGACCCAGTACTTC
TRBV12-3/TRBV12-4	TRBJ2-5	-	-	CAGSFISGAETQYF	TGTGCCGGCAGTTTCATCTCGGGCGCGGAGACCCAGTACTTC
TRBV6-1	TRBJ2-1	-	many	CASRGLRSYNEQFF	TGTGCCAGCAGGGGGCTGAGATCCTACAATGAGCAGTTCTTC
TRBV12-3/TRBV12-4	TRBJ2-3	TRBD2	few	CASSLARLAGSTDTQYF	TGTGCCAGCAGTTTAGCGAGACTAGCGGGGAGCACAGATACGCAGTATTTT
TRBV11-2	TRBJ1-4	TRBD1	-	CASSWSRGPEKLFF	TGTGCCAGCAGCTGGAGCAGGGGGCCTGAAAAACTGTTTTTT
TRBV28	TRBJ1-4	-	few	CASTAARGSTEKLFF	TGTGCCAGCACCGCGGCCAGGGGCTCGACTGAAAAACTGTTTTTT
TRBV19	TRBJ1-5	TRBD1	-	CSSRTGTEGRPQHF	TGTTCCAGTAGAACTGGGACAGAAGGTCGGCCCCAGCACTTT
TRBV24-1	TRBJ2-1	TRBD2	-	CATSDPATSGNEQFF	TGTGCCACCAGTGACCCTGCTACTAGCGGCAATGAGCAGTTCTTC
TRBV12-3/TRBV12-4	TRBJ1-2	-	few	CASSTIGRNYGYTF	TGTGCCAGCAGTACGATAGGACGGAACTATGGCTACACCTTC
TRBV12-3/TRBV12-4	TRBJ2-1	TRBD2	few	CASKVSGSNNEQFF	TGTGCCAGCAAAGTTAGCGGGAGTAACAATGAGCAGTTCTTC
TRBV7-9	TRBJ2-3	-	-	CASSPTRGQDTQYF	TGTGCCAGCAGCCCAACACGGGGGCAAGATACGCAGTATTTT
TRBV7-9	TRBJ2-5	TRBD2	-	CASRTSGRGGQETQYF	TGTGCCAGCCGGACTAGCGGGAGGGGAGGCCAAGAGACCCAGTACTTC
TRBV15	TRBJ2-1	-	many	CATSTTGTGSYNEQFF	TGTGCCACCAGCACTACCGGGACTGGATCCTACAATGAGCAGTTCTTC
TRBV2	TRBJ2-1	-	-	CASRPGPSYNEQFF	TGTGCCAGCAGACCGGGACCCTCCTACAATGAGCAGTTCTTC
TRBV28	TRBJ1-2	TRBD1	-	CASSLATGASYGYTF	TGTGCCAGCAGTTTGGCAACAGGGGCTAGCTATGGCTACACCTTC
TRBV7-8	TRBJ2-5	-	few	CASSLGFRETQYF	TGTGCCAGCAGCTTAGGGTTTAGAGAGACCCAGTACTTC